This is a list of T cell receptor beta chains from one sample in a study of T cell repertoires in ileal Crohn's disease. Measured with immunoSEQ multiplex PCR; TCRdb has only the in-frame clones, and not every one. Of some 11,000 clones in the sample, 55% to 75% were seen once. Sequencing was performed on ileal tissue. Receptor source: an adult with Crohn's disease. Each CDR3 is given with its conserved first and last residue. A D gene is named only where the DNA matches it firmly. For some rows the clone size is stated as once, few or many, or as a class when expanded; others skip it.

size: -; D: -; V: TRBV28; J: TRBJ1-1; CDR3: CASSLRGWNTEAFF; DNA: TGTGCCAGCAGTTTAAGGGGGTGGAACACTGAAGCTTTCTTT
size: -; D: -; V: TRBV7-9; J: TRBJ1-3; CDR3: CASSIGIPSSGNTIYF; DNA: TGTGCCAGCAGCATAGGTATACCGAGCTCTGGAAACACCATATATTTT
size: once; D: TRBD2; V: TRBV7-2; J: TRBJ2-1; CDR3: CASSSNRLAPSYNEQFF; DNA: TGTGCCAGCAGCTCTAATAGACTAGCCCCCTCCTACAATGAGCAGTTCTTC
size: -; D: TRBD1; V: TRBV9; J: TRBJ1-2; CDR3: CASSVGLGTVYGYTF; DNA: TGTGCCAGCAGCGTAGGGTTGGGGACAGTCTATGGCTACACCTTC
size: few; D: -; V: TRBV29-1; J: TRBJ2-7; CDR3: CSVVEQSYEQYF; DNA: TGCAGCGTTGTCGAGCAATCCTACGAGCAGTACTTC
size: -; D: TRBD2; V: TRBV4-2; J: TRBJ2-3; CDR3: CASSQEGLAGGPDTQYF; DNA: TGTGCCAGCAGCCAAGAGGGTCTAGCGGGAGGTCCAGATACGCAGTATTTT
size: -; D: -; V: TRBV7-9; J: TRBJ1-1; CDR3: CASSLGGRVAEAFF; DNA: TGTGCCAGCAGCTTAGGGGGCAGGGTCGCTGAAGCTTTCTTT
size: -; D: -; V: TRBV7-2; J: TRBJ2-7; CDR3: CASSPGSTASYEQYF; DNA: TGTGCCAGCAGCCCGGGTTCGACAGCCTCCTACGAGCAGTACTTC
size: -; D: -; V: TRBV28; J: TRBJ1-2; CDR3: CASSLGLGGGNGYTF; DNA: TGTGCCAGCAGTTTAGGCTTAGGGGGTGGAAACGGCTACACCTTC
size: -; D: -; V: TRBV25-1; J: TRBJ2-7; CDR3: CASSESPLDEQYF; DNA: TGTGCCAGCAGTGAATCCCCCCTTGACGAGCAGTACTTC
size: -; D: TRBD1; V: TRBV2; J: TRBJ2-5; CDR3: CASGGQGSGTQYF; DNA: TGTGCCAGCGGAGGACAGGGGTCCGGGACCCAGTACTTC
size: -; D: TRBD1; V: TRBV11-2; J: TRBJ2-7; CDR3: CASRWGQTSGEQYF; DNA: TGTGCCAGCAGATGGGGACAGACGTCGGGCGAGCAGTACTTC
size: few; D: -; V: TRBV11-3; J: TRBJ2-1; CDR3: CASSFRGQYNEQFF; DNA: TGTGCCAGCAGCTTTAGGGGACAATACAATGAGCAGTTCTTC
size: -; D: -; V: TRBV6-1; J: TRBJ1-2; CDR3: CASTPTFTNYGYTF; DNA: TGTGCCAGCACTCCAACATTTACTAACTATGGCTACACCTTC
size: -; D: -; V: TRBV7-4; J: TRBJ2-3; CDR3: CASSLEGGGTDTQYF; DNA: TGTGCCAGCAGCTTAGAGGGAGGTGGCACAGATACGCAGTATTTT
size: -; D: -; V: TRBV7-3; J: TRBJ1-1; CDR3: CASSFQGMNTEAFF; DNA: TGTGCCAGCAGCTTTCAGGGTATGAACACTGAAGCTTTCTTT
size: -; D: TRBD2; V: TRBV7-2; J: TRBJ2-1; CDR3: CASSSGGLGVNEQFF; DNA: TGTGCCAGCAGCTCCGGGGGACTAGGCGTCAATGAGCAGTTCTTC
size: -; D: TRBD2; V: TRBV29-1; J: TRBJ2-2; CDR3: CSGRLAGTGGELFF; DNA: TGCAGCGGGCGGCTAGCGGGAACGGGCGGGGAGCTGTTTTTT
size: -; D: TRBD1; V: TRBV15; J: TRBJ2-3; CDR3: CATSSPRDRGTDTQYF; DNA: TGTGCCACCAGCAGCCCCCGGGACAGGGGCACAGATACGCAGTATTTT
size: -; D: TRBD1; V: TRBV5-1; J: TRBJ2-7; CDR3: CASSLLAGGEQYF; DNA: TGCGCCAGCAGCTTACTCGCAGGGGGCGAGCAGTACTTC
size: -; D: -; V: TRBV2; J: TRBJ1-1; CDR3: CASGSGLRNTEAFF; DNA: TGTGCCAGTGGGTCGGGACTCAGGAACACTGAAGCTTTCTTT
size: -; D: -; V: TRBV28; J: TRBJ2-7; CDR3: CASSLRFEQYF; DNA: TGTGCCAGCAGTTTACGGTTCGAGCAGTACTTC
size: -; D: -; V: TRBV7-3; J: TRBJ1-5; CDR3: CASSPQGGQPQHF; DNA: TGTGCCAGCAGCCCCCAGGGAGGTCAGCCCCAGCATTTT
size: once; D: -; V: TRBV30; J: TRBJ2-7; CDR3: CAWSSGYEQYF; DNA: TGTGCCTGGAGTTCCGGTTACGAGCAGTACTTC
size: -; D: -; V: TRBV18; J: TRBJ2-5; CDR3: CASSEQGQETQYF; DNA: TGTGCCAGCTCAGAACAGGGTCAAGAGACCCAGTACTTC
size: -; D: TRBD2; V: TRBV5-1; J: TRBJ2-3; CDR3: CASSLGPGGTDTQYF; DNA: TGCGCCAGCAGCTTGGGGCCGGGAGGGACAGATACGCAGTATTTT
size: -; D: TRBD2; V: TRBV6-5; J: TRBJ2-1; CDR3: CASSYGLAGVGVEQFF; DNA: TGTGCCAGCAGTTACGGGCTAGCGGGAGTGGGGGTCGAGCAGTTCTTC
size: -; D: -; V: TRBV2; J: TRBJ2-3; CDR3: CASSEMEVSTDTQYF; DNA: TGTGCCAGCAGTGAAATGGAGGTTAGCACAGATACGCAGTATTTT
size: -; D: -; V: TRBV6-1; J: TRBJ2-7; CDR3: CASSEAVRAEQYF; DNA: TGTGCCAGCAGTGAAGCAGTGCGGGCCGAGCAGTACTTC
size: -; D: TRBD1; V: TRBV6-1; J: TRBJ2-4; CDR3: CASASGTARGIQYF; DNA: TGTGCCAGCGCTTCCGGGACAGCGAGGGGCATTCAGTACTTC
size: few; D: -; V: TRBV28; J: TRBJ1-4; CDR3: CASRRTQGMGNEKLFF; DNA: TGTGCCAGCAGGCGAACCCAGGGAATGGGTAATGAAAAACTGTTTTTT
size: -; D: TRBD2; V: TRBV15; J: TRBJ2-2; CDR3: CATSREKRGLGELFF; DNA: TGTGCCACCAGCAGAGAGAAGCGGGGGCTCGGGGAGCTGTTTTTT
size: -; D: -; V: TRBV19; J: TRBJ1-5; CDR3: CASSRHTGYNQPQHF; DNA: TGTGCCAGTAGTAGACATACAGGGTACAATCAGCCCCAGCATTTT
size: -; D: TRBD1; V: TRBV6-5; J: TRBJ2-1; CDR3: CASSYRYQGAYNEQFF; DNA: TGTGCCAGCAGTTACCGCTACCAGGGGGCGTACAATGAGCAGTTCTTC
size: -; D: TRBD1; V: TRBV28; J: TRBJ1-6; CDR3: CASRRTGTGMSPLHF; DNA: TGTGCCAGCCGAAGAACCGGGACAGGGATGTCACCCCTCCACTTT
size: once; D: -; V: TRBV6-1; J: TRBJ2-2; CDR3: CATSPGTIRTGELFF; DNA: TGTGCCACCAGTCCCGGGACAATAAGGACCGGGGAGCTGTTTTTT
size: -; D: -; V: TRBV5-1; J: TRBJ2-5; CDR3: CASSLVGIDEKETQYF; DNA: TGCGCCAGCAGCTTGGTCGGGATAGACGAAAAAGAGACCCAGTACTTC
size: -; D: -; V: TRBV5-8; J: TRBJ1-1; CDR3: CASRLESTRDTEAFF; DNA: TGTGCCAGCAGATTGGAAAGTACGAGGGACACTGAAGCTTTCTTT
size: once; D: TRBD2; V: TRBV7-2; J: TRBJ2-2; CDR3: CASSLAGGLNTGELFF; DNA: TGTGCCAGCAGCTTAGCGGGGGGGTTGAACACCGGGGAGCTGTTTTTT
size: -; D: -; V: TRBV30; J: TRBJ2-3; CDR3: CAWRTAGSPDTQYF; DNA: TGTGCCTGGAGGACGGCGGGATCCCCAGATACGCAGTATTTT
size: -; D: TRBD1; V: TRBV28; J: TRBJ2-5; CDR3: CASTPPSGQGVETQYF; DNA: TGTGCCAGCACCCCCCCTTCGGGACAGGGGGTGGAGACCCAGTACTTC
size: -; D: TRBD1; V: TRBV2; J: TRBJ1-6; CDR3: CASILLQGEGSPLHF; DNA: TGTGCCAGCATCCTTCTTCAGGGGGAAGGATCACCCCTCCACTTT
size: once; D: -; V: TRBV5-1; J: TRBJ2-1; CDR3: CASSYGQEQFF; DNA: TGCGCCAGCAGCTACGGACAGGAGCAGTTCTTC
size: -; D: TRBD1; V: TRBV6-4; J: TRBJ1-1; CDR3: CASRGQGLSTEAFF; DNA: TGTGCCAGCAGGGGACAGGGGTTGAGCACTGAAGCTTTCTTT
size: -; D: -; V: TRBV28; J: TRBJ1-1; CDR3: CASSLWDMTEAFF; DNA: TGTGCCAGCAGTTTATGGGACATGACCGAAGCTTTCTTT
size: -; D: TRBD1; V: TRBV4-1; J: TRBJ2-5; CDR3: CASRTGMGVGETQYF; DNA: TGCGCCAGCCGGACAGGGATGGGAGTCGGAGAGACCCAGTACTTC
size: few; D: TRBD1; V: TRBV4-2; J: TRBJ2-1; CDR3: CASSQGQGDNEQFF; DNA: TGTGCCAGCAGCCAAGGACAGGGGGACAATGAGCAGTTCTTC
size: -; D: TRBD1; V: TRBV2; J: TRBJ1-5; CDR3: CASSGDRISNQPQHF; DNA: TGTGCCAGCAGCGGGGACAGGATTAGCAATCAGCCCCAGCATTTT
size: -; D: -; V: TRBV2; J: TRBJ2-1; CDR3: CASSEGRGLKYNEQFF; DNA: TGTGCCAGCAGTGAAGGGCGCGGGTTGAAATACAATGAGCAGTTCTTC
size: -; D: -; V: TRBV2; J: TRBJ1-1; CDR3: CASSVSWHTEAFF; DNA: TGTGCCAGCAGTGTTTCCTGGCACACTGAAGCTTTCTTT
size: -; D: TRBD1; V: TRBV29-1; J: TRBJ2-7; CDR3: CSVADRASLEQYF; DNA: TGCAGCGTTGCGGACAGGGCCTCCCTCGAGCAGTACTTC
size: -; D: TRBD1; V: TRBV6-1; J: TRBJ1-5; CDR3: CASSELGQAIGQPQHF; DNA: TGTGCCAGCAGTGAACTGGGACAGGCGATAGGTCAGCCCCAGCATTTT
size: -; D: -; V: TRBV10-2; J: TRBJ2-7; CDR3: CASNGDSYEQYF; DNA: TGCGCCAGCAACGGGGATAGCTACGAGCAGTACTTC